These 11 T cell receptor beta chains came from one sample sequenced in a study of early T cells in non-severe SARS-CoV-2 infection (dated by TCRdb to the early 2020s). The method behind the library was 5' RACE. Sequenced using a NextSeq 500. The public sequencing data were trimmed at Q25 with fastp and processed into clonotypes with MiXCR by TCRdb, which kept only in-frame beta chains. Each entry merges the rows of one CDR3 protein and shows their most common DNA and genes. The sample table records roughly 80,000 distinct CDR3 sequences; 15% of these occur just once. The top ten hold around 12% of the sample. Sequencing input: whole blood. These receptors came from an adult who was a healthcare worker with PCR-confirmed SARS-CoV-2 infection or an uninfected control (not recorded which).

The V gene is TRBV6-2 or TRBV6-3, the J gene TRBJ1-5; D is unresolved. Trimming removed 6 bases at V and 11 bases at J, with 11 bases between. The germline V gene has CDR1 MNHEY and CDR2 SVGEGT. This CDR3 is built from 11 residues. This chain's CDR3 is CASSFNEAQHF. CDR3 bases: TGTGCCAGCAGCTTTAACGAAGCCCAGCATTTT.

There are a few counts of this clonotype. The chain carries TRBV11-1 and TRBJ1-3; D is undetermined. With 2 bases removed from V and 4 bases from J, the gap between germline ends came to 6 bases. The CDR3 sequence is 13 residues long. Per the germline V gene, CDR1 is SGHAT and CDR2 is FQDESV (reference sequence). For the CDR3, the DNA is TGTGCCAGCAGCTTATCGGGCGGAAACACCATATATTTT. Translated, it gives CASSLSGGNTIYF.

J is TRBJ2-2 and V is TRBV12-3 or TRBV12-4; the match to TRBD1 covers 8 bases. The CDR3 is 16 residues long. Germline trimming cut 0 bases from V and 6 bases from J; bases unmatched to any gene: 6. The CDR3 reads CASSLALQGAAGELFF. CDR3 sequence (DNA): TGTGCCAGCAGTTTAGCGTTGCAGGGGGCGGCCGGGGAGCTGTTTTTT.

The chain carries TRBV19 and TRBJ2-3; D may be TRBD1 (6 bases). Germline lookup yields CDR1 LNHDA and CDR2 SQIVND (reference sequence). Trimming removed 7 bases at V and 3 bases at J, with 14 bases between. CDR3 length equals 14 residues. CDR3 sequence: CASKGPQGTDTQYF. The CDR3 bases are TGTGCCAGTAAGGGGCCCCAGGGGACAGATACGCAGTATTTT. The whole variable domain, remainder taken from reference TRBV19 and TRBJ2-3, is DGGITQSPKYLFRKEGQNVTLSCEQNLNHDAMYWYRQDPGQGLRLIYYSQIVNDFQKGDIAEGYSVSREKKESFPLTVTSAQKNPTAFYLCASKGPQGTDTQYFGPGTRLTVL.

This clonotype has a count of ten or more. The chain is built from TRBV7-9 and TRBJ1-4; TRBD1 aligns across 9 bases. The CDR3 sequence is 17 residues long. Germline V gene data show CDR1 as SEHNR and CDR2 as FQNEAQ (reference sequence). V was pared by 8 bases and J by 0 bases, with 10 bases of the junction left unmatched. This CDR3 reads CASRPWGQGTTNEKLFF. The CDR3 region has the DNA TGTGCCAGCCGTCCTTGGGGACAGGGAACAACTAATGAAAAACTGTTTTTT.

The chain is built from TRBV25-1 and TRBJ1-6, with a possible D match to TRBD1 (6 bases). In germline, CDR1 is MGHDK, CDR2 SYGVNS. The V end was cut by 4 bases, the J end by 5 bases, with 12 bases between. CDR3 length equals 15 residues. Here the CDR3 reads CASSGAGANNSPLHF. The CDR3 DNA reads as TGTGCCAGCAGTGGAGCAGGGGCCAATAATTCACCCCTCCACTTT.

J is TRBJ2-1 and V is TRBV7-8, with a weak D call TRBD1 (6 bases). The CDR3 runs to 16 residues. V lost 5 bases and J lost 0, with 14 bases in between. Germline values: CDR1 SGHVS, CDR2 FQNEAQ. CDR3 sequence reads: CASSPDQGTSYNEQFF. The CDR3 nucleotides read TGTGCCAGCAGCCCCGACCAGGGGACCTCCTACAATGAGCAGTTCTTC.

The gene calls are TRBV3-1 and TRBJ2-5; no clear D gene. CDR1 LGHDT and CDR2 YNNKEL come from the germline V gene (reference sequence). This CDR3 is built from 12 residues. Trimming took off 4 bases at V and 4 bases at J, with 7 bases between the two ends. The CDR3: CASSLPRETQYF. CDR3 sequence (DNA): TGTGCCAGCAGCCTTCCGCGAGAGACCCAGTACTTC.

Only a few counts were recorded for this clonotype. The chain carries TRBV5-1 and TRBJ2-7, with D possibly TRBD2 on 6 matching bases. The germline V and J ends were trimmed by 4 bases and 6 bases, with 17 bases remaining between them. The CDR3 has 14 residues. Germline V gives CDR1 SGHRS, CDR2 YFSETQ. The CDR3 sequence is CASSRGTDPREQYF. In DNA form, the CDR3 reads TGCGCCAGCAGCCGGGGGACGGACCCACGCGAGCAGTACTTC.

The chain links TRBV2 to TRBJ1-1; 9 positions match TRBD1. Germline-derived CDR1 and CDR2 are SNHLY and FYNNEI. The CDR3 covers 13 residues. V lost 7 bases, J lost 8 bases, and 8 bases stayed unmatched. In DNA, the CDR3 is TGTGCCAGCAACCCCGGGACAGGGCCCGAAGCTTTCTTT. Translated, it gives CASNPGTGPEAFF.

This clonotype was seen a handful of times. V is TRBV30 and J is TRBJ2-3; weak D call: TRBD2 (6 bases). The germline gives CDR1 GTSNPN, CDR2 SVGIG (reference sequence). The CDR3 runs 14 residues. V was cut by 4 bases and J by 1 base, with 12 bases left in between. CDR3 in amino acids: CAWKYGEGTDTQYF. CDR3 in DNA: TGTGCCTGGAAGTATGGGGAGGGCACAGATACGCAGTATTTT.